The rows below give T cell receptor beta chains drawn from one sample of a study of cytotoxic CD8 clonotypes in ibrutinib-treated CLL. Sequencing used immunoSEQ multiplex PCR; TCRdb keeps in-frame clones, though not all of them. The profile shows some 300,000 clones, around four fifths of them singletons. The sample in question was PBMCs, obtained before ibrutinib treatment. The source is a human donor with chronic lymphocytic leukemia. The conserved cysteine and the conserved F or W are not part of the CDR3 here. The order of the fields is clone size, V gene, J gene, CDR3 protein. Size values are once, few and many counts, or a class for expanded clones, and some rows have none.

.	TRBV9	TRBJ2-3	ASSVLPAGLAGVGDTQY
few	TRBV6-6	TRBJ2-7	ASSRLASTYEQY
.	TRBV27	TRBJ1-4	ASGRRGPANEKLF
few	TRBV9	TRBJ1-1	ASSPTPGQRFEAF
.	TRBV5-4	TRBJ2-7	ASSRGLAAYEQY
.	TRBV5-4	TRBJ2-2	ASSEGQNTGELF
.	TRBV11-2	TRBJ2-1	ASRTAGTKYNEQF
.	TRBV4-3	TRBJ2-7	ASSQDRFGAYEQY
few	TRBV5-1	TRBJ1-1	ASSLPNTEAF
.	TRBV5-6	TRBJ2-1	ASSLRLEQF
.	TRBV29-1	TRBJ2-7	SVDSLTGEQY
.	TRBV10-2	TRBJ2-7	ASRIAGAGGNEQY
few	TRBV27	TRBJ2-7	ASSSYRDRAYEQY
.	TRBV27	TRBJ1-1	ASSLSRQTRNTEAF
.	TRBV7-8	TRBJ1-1	ASSSTGGARPEAF
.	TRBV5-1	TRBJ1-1	ASSLDGTSGTEAF
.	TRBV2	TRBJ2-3	ANYPRLVDTQY
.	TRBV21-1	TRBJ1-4	ASSKVPGATNEKLF
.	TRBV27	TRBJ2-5	ASTLVDRQETQY
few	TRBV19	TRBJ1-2	ASSIQGSAGYT
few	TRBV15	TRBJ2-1	ATSRGSNEQF
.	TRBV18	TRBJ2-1	ASSAGTTYNEQF
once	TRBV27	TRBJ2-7	ASSSAGDSSYEQY
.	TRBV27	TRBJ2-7	ASSSDSPVRYEQY
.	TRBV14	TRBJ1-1	ASRGYNYSEAF
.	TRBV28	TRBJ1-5	ASSLMGPSQPQH
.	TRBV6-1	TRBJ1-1	ASSEGEVNTEAF
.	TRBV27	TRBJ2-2	ASRLLTSGRFVDTGELF